This entry lists 13 T cell receptor beta chains sequenced from one sample in a study of T cell repertoires in cytomegalovirus infection. Their antigen targets remain unknown. One entry per CDR3 protein results from TCRdb running MiXCR on the reads. The repertoire holds some 940,000 distinct CDR3 sequences, with around 32% as singletons. The specimen was cultured CD8+ T cells from PBMCs, collected from culture after CMV antigen stimulation. Source of these receptors: a human donor in good health (CMV status not recorded). Some clones in this sample may be carry-over from other donors' samples.

Notes on this clonotype: Being one base from a much bigger clone, this may be a read error. The rearrangement uses TRBV7-2 and TRBJ1-5; D remains ambiguous. The V gene's germline CDR1 is SGHTA and CDR2 FQGNSA. V was trimmed by 6 bases and J by 2 bases, leaving 8 bases between them. This CDR3 region has 13 residues. The CDR3 region is CASRLYGNQPQHF. CDR3 nucleotides: TGTGCCAGCAGATTATATGGCAATCAGCCCCAGCATTTT.

This clonotype was seen more than once but under ten times. V is TRBV12-3 or TRBV12-4 and J is TRBJ1-5; D uncertain. V was cut by 1 base and J by 0 bases, with 16 bases left in between. This CDR3 contains 18 residues. The DNA of the CDR3 is TGTGCCAGCAGTTTAGGAGGCCTCTCCGGCTTTAGCAATCAGCCCCAGCATTTT. It is translated as CASSLGGLSGFSNQPQHF.

This clonotype has ten or more counts. The chain combines TRBV7-9 with TRBJ2-5, with 9 bases identical to TRBD1. This CDR3 is 15 amino acids long. Germline V gives CDR1 SEHNR, CDR2 FQNEAQ (reference sequence). The J segment lost 3 bases and the V segment lost 3 bases, leaving 5 bases of the junction unmatched. The DNA for the CDR3 is TGTGCCAGCAGCTTGGCGACAGGGGGAAAAGAGACCCAGTACTTC. As protein: CASSLATGGKETQYF.

This clonotype was recorded at least ten times. V is TRBV12-3 or TRBV12-4 and J is TRBJ2-2; 12 bases fit TRBD2. V shed 7 bases and J 7 bases; nucleotides not matched to a gene: 10. The CDR3 totals 16 residues. In DNA form, the CDR3 reads TGTGCCAGCATCCAAGCTAGCGGGGGGGCCTTCGGGGAGCTGTTTTTT. It codes for CASIQASGGAFGELFF.

A few counts support this clonotype. The chain is built from TRBV7-8 and TRBJ2-1; D unresolved. The germline CDR1 and CDR2 sequences are SGHVS and FQNEAQ. Trimming left V 2 bases short and J 10 bases short, with 9 bases between. CDR3 size: 12 residues. CDR3 residues: CASSLLVWEQFF. CDR3 DNA sequence: TGTGCCAGCAGCTTATTAGTGTGGGAGCAGTTCTTC.

This clonotype was observed many times. The gene calls are TRBV7-2 and TRBJ2-5, with 9 nucleotides matching TRBD2. The J segment lost 3 bases and the V segment lost 0 bases, leaving 14 bases of the junction unmatched. CDR3 length equals 19 residues. Per germline, CDR1 SGHTA and CDR2 FQGNSA. For the CDR3, the DNA is TGTGCCAGCAGCTTAGCGCAGGCGGGGGGGCCTGTAATAAAAGAGACCCAGTACTTC. It yields the protein CASSLAQAGGPVIKETQYF.

The chain has TRBV7-3 and TRBJ2-1; the match to TRBD1 covers 8 bases. In germline, CDR1 is SGHTA, CDR2 FQGTGA. V was clipped by 1 base and J by 5 bases; unmatched bases: 4. The CDR3 spans 15 residues. CDR3 protein: CASSLMGQVNNEQFF. DNA for the CDR3: TGTGCCAGCAGCTTAATGGGACAGGTCAACAATGAGCAGTTCTTC.

This clonotype was counted a few times. The rearrangement uses TRBV6-1 and TRBJ2-1, with 9 positions matching TRBD2. CDR1 and CDR2 from the germline V gene are MNHNS and SASEGT. The ends lost 5 bases at V and 3 bases at J; junction bases unmatched: 14. CDR3 length: 18 residues. CDR3 in DNA: TGTGCCAGCAGTTCTTTCGTGGGGACTAGCAGAAACTACAATGAGCAGTTCTTC. Amino acid sequence: CASSSFVGTSRNYNEQFF.

Comments on this clonotype: This may come from a read error, since a much larger clone is one base off. This chain joins TRBV19 and TRBJ2-1, with D hard to call. The CDR3 runs to 15 residues. V shed 1 base and J shed 2 bases, with 9 bases lying between them. Per the germline V gene, CDR1 is LNHDA and CDR2 is SQIVND (reference sequence). The CDR3 DNA reads as TGTGCCAGTAGTATAGGTGAATCGCCCTACAATGAGCAGTTCTTC. It translates to CASSIGESPYNEQFF.

This rearrangement joins TRBV12-5 to TRBJ1-5, with D tentatively TRBD1 (6 bases). The CDR3 totals 15 residues. In germline, CDR1 is LGHNT, CDR2 FRNRAP. The ends were cut back, 2 bases at V and 6 bases at J, with 14 bases in the middle. The CDR3 sequence is CASGLSPTGAQPQHF. The CDR3 DNA reads as TGTGCTAGTGGTTTGTCTCCAACGGGGGCTCAGCCCCAGCATTTT. Supplemented by reference TRBV12-5 and TRBJ1-5, the full variable domain reads DARVTQTPRHKVTEMGQEVTMRCQPILGHNTVFWYRQTMMQGLELLAYFRNRAPLDDSGMPKDRFSAEMPDATLATLKIQPSEPRDSAVYFCASGLSPTGAQPQHFGDGTRLSIL.

This clonotype was counted many times. The V call is TRBV7-2, the J call TRBJ1-6; no reliable D call. V shed 3 bases and J shed 6 bases, with 9 bases lying between them. The CDR3 sequence is 14 residues long. The germline gives CDR1 SGHTA, CDR2 FQGNSA. For the CDR3, the DNA is TGTGCCAGCAGCTTCTACTCAGCTAATTCACCCCTCCACTTT. Its protein is CASSFYSANSPLHF. Complete variable domain (other parts from reference TRBV7-2 and TRBJ1-6): GAGVSQSPSNKVTEKGKDVELRCDPISGHTALYWYRQSLGQGLEFLIYFQGNSAPDKSGLPSDRFSAERTGGSVSTLTIQRTQQEDSAVYLCASSFYSANSPLHFGNGTRLTVT.

Details on this clonotype: One end of the junction varies from germline; a read error may be responsible. The J gene is TRBJ1-3, the V gene TRBV28, with D unresolved. The germline CDR1 and CDR2 sequences are MDHEN and SYDVKM. CDR3 size: 11 residues. The CDR3 DNA sequence: TGTGCCAGCAGTTCCAGCAACACCATGTATTTT. Encoded protein: CASSSSNTMYF.

The chain has TRBV10-3 and TRBJ1-5; D unclear. Germline CDR1 is ENHRY and CDR2 is SYGVKD. The CDR3 is 13 residues long. Trimming took 6 bases from V and 5 from J, leaving 11 bases between them. The CDR3 bases are TGTGCCATCAGCGGGAGGTTTGATCAGCCCCAGCATTTT. Its protein product is CAISGRFDQPQHF.